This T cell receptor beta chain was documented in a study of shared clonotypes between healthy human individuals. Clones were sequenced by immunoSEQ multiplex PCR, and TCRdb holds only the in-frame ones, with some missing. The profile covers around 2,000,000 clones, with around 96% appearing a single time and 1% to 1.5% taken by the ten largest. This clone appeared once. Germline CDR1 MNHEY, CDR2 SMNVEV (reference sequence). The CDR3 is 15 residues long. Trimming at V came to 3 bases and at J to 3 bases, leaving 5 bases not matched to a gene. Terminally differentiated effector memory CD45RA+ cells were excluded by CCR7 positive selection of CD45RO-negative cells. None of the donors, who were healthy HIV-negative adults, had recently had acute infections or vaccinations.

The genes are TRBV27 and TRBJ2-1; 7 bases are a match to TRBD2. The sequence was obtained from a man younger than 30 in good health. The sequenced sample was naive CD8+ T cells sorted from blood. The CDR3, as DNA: TGTGCCAGCAGTTTTTCGGGGGGTAACTACAATGAGCAGTTCTTC. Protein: CASSFSGGNYNEQFF.